The clone carrying this TCR beta chain was seen a single time. The data stem from a study of blood T cell repertoires in COVID-19. Overall study: Sources were T cells, B-cell-depleted T cells, or PBMCs; the material itself was cDNA or gDNA.

Germline V lookup: CDR1 SGHDT, CDR2 YYEEEE. The V and J ends lost 5 bases and 5 bases, in that order; junction bases with no gene match: 9. The CDR3 has 14 amino acids. Original processing methods: The authors estimated nucleated cell counts from reference gene primer amplification. Only in-frame clones appear in the TCRdb table, and some are missing; sequencing was by immunoSEQ multiplex PCR. Clonal size and the V and J genes are those of that table, whereas D and trimming came from the DNA. The profile covers 180,000 or so clones, with approximately 86% appearing a single time and roughly 8.2% taken by the ten largest.

The sequence was collected from a man aged 60 to 75 with acute or convalescent COVID-19. The specimen sequenced was peripheral blood. The chain recombines TRBV5-6 with TRBJ1-2, with TRBD1 identical over 7 bases. CDR3 sequence reads: CASSAPGQTYGYTF. CDR3 sequence (DNA): TGTGCCAGCAGTGCACCGGGACAGACGTATGGCTACACCTTC.